Reported below is one TCR beta chain. As yet, its antigen is unknown. The sample carries other DNA sequences with the same CDR3. CD45RO negativity and positive selection for CCR7 defined naive CD8 cells, a population that excluded terminally differentiated effector memory CD45RA+ cells. The entry originates in a study of shared clonotypes between healthy human individuals. Study as a whole: Donor ages ranged 18 to 49 years: a couple of women, a few men.

Sequenced by immunoSEQ multiplex PCR; TCRdb stores in-frame clones only, minus some. This table has roughly 650,000 clones, roughly 96% appearing once. Study-wide findings and caveats: Researchers sampled blood only, noting tissue repertoires likely differ. Represented genetic and exposure-history diversity was restricted by having few donors. Naive subsets, compared against memory subsets, generally had larger estimated richness values.

This receptor was identified in a woman aged 25 to 45 in good health. Source material: naive CD8+ T cells sorted from blood.

CDR3 in amino acids: CASSLRETQYF. In nucleotides, the CDR3 is TGTGCCAGCAGTTTAAGGGAGACCCAGTACTTC. V gene TRBV28 combines with J gene TRBJ2-5; no clear D gene. The germline V and J ends were trimmed by 2 bases and 5 bases, with 3 bases remaining between them. This CDR3 is built from 11 residues. Germline V gene data show CDR1 as MDHEN and CDR2 as SYDVKM. Filled out from reference TRBV28 and TRBJ2-5, the complete variable domain reads DVKVTQSSRYLVKRTGEKVFLECVQDMDHENMFWYRQDPGLGLRLIYFSYDVKMKEKGDIPEGYSVSREKKERFSLILESASTNQTSMYLCASSLRETQYFGPGTRLLVL.